The sequence of this T cell receptor (beta chain) was determined in a study of regulatory T cells in long-lasting Graves disease. Whole-study results and caveats: The study found TRBV28, TRBJ1-2 and TRBJ2-5 favored in persistent disease. Newly diagnosed patients shared about a thousand public clonotypes; persistent patients shared about 2,700.

Details on this clonotype: Its antigen remains unknown.

Sample time point: persistent/refractory GD, antithyroid drugs over 5 years with positive TRAb. There was RNA extracted from PBMCs, and the TCR library was made from it. Combining iRepertoire HTBI primers with Arm-PCR of CDR3 regions, the authors built TCR beta libraries. TCRdb recomputed calls from the multiplex PCR reads with MiXCR, one row per CDR3 protein. The repertoire includes 600,000 to 800,000 distinct CDR3 sequences, around 32% of them detected once, and about 42% sits in the top ten. Germline-derived CDR1 and CDR2 are GTSNPN and SVGIG (reference sequence). With 0 bases removed from V and 6 bases from J, the gap between germline ends came to 12 bases. CDR3 size: 14 residues.

This chain uses TRBV30 with TRBJ1-5; no definite D call. The input for sequencing was peripheral blood mononuclear cells (PBMCs), taken when the disease was refractory, from a patient treated with antithyroid drugs. This receptor was identified in a female donor with Graves disease. This CDR3 reads CAWSVLGGLQPQHF. Written as DNA, the CDR3 is TGTGCCTGGAGTGTATTGGGTGGGCTTCAGCCCCAGCATTTT.